The TCR beta chain under discussion was sequenced for a study of cytomegalovirus exposure and HLA in healthy donors. Findings and limits, study-wide: Diagnosis of cytomegalovirus status made by the classifier reportedly showed high specificity and sensitivity. Sequencing depth roughly uniform across donors was assumed in presence/absence analyses.

60 Vbeta and 13 Jbeta primers were used in PCR. Only in-frame clones appear in the TCRdb table, and some are missing; sequencing was by immunoSEQ multiplex PCR. The sample lists about 150,000 clones; more than 75% were seen once. Germline V lookup: CDR1 MNHNY, CDR2 SVGAGI (reference sequence). Trimming took off 7 bases at V and 2 bases at J, with 14 bases between the two ends. The CDR3 sequence is 14 residues long. As for this clone: No antigen is known for it.

The source is a woman in her forties in good health and CMV-seropositive. The sequenced material came from PBMCs. V is TRBV6-6 and J is TRBJ1-1; a possible D gene is TRBD1 (5 bases). CDR3 loop: CASKLEGPNTEAFF. The DNA for the CDR3 is TGTGCCAGCAAATTGGAGGGACCTAACACTGAAGCTTTCTTT.